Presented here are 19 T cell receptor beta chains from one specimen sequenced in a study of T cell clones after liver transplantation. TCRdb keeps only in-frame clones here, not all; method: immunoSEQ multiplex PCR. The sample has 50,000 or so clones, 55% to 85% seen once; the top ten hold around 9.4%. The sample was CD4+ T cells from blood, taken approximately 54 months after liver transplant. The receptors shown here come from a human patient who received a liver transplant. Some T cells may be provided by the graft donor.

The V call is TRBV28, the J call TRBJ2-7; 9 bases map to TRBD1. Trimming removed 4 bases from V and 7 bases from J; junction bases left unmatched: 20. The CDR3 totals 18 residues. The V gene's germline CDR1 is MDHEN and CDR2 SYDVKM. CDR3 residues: CASSSTRTGTGLEIEQYF. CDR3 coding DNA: TGTGCCAGCAGTTCCACCCGCACCGGGACAGGGCTGGAAATAGAGCAGTACTTC.

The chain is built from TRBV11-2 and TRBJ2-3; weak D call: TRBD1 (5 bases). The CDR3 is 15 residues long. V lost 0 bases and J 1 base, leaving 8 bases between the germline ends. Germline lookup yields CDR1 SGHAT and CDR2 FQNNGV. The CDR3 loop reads CASSLDRVRTDTQYF. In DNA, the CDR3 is TGTGCCAGCAGCTTAGACAGGGTCCGCACAGATACGCAGTATTTT.

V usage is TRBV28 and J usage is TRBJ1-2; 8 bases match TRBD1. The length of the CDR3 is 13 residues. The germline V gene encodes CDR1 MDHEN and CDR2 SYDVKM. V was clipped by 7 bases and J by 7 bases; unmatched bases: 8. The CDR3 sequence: CASIDPRGRGYTF. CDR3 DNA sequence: TGTGCCAGCATAGACCCCAGGGGGCGTGGCTACACCTTC.

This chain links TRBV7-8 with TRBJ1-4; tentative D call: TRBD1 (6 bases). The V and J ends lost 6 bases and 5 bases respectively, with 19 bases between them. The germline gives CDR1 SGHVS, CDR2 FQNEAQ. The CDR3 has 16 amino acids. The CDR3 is CASSRRFRGENEKLFF. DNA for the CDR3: TGTGCCAGCAGTCGCCGGTTCAGGGGAGAGAATGAAAAACTGTTTTTT.

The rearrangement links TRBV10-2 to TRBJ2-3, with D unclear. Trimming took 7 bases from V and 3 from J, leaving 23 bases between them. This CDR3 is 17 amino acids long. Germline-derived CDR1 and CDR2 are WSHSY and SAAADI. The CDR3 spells CASTLKQVGWVTDTQYF. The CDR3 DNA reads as TGCGCCAGCACCTTGAAGCAAGTAGGTTGGGTTACAGATACGCAGTATTTT.

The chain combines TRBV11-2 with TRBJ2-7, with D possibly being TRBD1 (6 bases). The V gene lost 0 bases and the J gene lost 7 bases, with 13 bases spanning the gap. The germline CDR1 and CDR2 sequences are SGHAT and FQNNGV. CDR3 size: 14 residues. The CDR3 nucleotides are TGTGCCAGCAGCTTAGACAGGGGAACGGAAGAGCAGTACTTC. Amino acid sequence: CASSLDRGTEEQYF.

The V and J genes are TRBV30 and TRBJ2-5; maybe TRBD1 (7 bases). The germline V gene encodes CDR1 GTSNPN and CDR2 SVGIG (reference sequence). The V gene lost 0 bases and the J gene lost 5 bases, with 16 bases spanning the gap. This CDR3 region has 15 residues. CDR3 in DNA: TGTGCCTGGAGTGTAGGTGGAGGGGGCAAGGAGACCCAGTACTTC. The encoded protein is CAWSVGGGGKETQYF.

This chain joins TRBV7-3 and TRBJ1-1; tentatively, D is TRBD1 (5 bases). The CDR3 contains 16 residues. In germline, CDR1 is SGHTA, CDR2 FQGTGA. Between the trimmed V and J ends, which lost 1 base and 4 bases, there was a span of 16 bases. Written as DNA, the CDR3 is TGTGCCAGCAGCTTAAGGGGCGGGTGGGGCGGCACTGAAGCTTTCTTT. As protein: CASSLRGGWGGTEAFF.

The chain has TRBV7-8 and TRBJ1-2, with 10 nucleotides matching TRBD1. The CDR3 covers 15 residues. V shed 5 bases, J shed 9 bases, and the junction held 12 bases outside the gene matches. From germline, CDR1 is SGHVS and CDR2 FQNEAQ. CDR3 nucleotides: TGTGCCAGCAGCCCCAGTGAGGGACAGGGGTATCGCTACACCTTC. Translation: CASSPSEGQGYRYTF.

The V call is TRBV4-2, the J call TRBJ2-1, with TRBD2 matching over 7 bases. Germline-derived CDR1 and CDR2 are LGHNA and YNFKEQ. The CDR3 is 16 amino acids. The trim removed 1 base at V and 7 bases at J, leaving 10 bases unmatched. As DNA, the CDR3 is TGTGCCAGCAGCCAAGTCTCCCAGCGGGGTAATAATGAGCAGTTCTTC. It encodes CASSQVSQRGNNEQFF.

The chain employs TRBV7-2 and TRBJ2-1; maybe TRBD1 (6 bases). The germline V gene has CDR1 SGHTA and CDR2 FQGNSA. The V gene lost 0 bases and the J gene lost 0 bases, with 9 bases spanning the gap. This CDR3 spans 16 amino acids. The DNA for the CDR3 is TGTGCCAGCAGCTTAGCTCAGGGGAGCTCCTACAATGAGCAGTTCTTC. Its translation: CASSLAQGSSYNEQFF.

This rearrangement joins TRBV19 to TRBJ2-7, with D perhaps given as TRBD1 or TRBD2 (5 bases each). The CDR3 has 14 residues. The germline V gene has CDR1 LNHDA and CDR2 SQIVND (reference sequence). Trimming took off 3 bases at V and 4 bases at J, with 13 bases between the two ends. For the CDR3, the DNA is TGTGCCAGTAGTATCCTCCCAGGGACGTACGAGCAGTACTTC. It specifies CASSILPGTYEQYF.

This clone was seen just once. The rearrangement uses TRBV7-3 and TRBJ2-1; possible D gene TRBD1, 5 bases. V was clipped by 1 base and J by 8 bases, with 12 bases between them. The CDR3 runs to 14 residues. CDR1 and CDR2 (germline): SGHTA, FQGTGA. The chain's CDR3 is CASSLSPQVYEQFF. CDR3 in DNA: TGTGCCAGCAGCTTAAGTCCACAGGTCTATGAGCAGTTCTTC.

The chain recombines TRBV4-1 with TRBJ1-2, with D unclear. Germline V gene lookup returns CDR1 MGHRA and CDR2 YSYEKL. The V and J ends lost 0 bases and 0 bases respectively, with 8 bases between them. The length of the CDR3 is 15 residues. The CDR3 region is CASSQEGISNYGYTF. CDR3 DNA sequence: TGCGCCAGCAGCCAAGAAGGAATTTCTAACTATGGCTACACCTTC.

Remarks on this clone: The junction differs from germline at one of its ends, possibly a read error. In DNA form, the CDR3 reads TGTGCCAGCAGCCTAGCACGGGGGGGCCACAATGAGCAGTTCTTC. Encoded protein: CASSLARGGHNEQFF. The V gene is TRBV7-2, the J gene TRBJ2-1; 8 positions match TRBD2. CDR1 and CDR2 (germline): SGHTA, FQGNSA. This CDR3 has 15 residues.

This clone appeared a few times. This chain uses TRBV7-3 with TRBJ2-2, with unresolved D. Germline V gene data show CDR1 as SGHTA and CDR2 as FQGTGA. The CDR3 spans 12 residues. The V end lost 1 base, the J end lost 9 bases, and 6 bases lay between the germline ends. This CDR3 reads CASSLMGRELFF. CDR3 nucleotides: TGTGCCAGCAGCTTAATGGGCCGGGAGCTGTTTTTT.

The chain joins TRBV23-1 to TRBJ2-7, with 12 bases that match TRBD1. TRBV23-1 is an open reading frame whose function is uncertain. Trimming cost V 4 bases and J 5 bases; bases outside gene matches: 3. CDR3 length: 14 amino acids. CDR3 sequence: CASSRWDRGHEQYF. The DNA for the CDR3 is TGCGCCAGCAGTCGCTGGGACAGGGGGCACGAGCAGTACTTC.

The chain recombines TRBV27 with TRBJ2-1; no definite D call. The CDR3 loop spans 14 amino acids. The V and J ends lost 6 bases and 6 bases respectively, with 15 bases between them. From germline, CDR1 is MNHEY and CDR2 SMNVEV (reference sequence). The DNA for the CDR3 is TGTGCCAGCAGCCCTACTGGGCTAGTCAATGAGCAGTTCTTC. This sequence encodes CASSPTGLVNEQFF.

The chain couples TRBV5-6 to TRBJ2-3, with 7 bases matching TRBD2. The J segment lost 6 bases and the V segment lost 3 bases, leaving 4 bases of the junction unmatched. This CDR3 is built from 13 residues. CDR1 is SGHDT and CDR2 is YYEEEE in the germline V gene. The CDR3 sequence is CASSSTGRDTQYF. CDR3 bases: TGTGCCAGCAGCTCGACCGGGAGGGATACGCAGTATTTT.